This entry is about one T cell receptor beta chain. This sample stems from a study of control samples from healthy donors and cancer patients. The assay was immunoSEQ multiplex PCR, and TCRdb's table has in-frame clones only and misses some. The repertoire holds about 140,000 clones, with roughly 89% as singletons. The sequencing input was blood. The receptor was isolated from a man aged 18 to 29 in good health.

The CDR3 DNA follows: TGTGCCAGCAGTTACTCATTTCCGGGGTGGGATGAAAAACTGTTTTTT. Translated, it gives CASSYSFPGWDEKLFF. The chain links TRBV6-5 to TRBJ1-4, with D hard to call. Between the trimmed V and J ends, which lost 0 bases and 6 bases, there was a span of 14 bases. Germline V gene sequence: CDR1 MNHEY, CDR2 SVGAGI. The CDR3 is made up of 16 amino acids.